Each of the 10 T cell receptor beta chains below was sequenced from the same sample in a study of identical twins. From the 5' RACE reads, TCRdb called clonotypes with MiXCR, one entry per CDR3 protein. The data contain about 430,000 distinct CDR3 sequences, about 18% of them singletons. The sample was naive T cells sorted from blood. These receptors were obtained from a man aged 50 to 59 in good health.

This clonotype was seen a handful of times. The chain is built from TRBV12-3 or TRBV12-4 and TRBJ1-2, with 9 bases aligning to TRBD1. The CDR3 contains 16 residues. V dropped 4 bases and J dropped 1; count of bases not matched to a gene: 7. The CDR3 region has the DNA TGTGCCAGCAGTTATGCCCCGGGACAGGGTAACTATGGCTACACCTTC. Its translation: CASSYAPGQGNYGYTF.

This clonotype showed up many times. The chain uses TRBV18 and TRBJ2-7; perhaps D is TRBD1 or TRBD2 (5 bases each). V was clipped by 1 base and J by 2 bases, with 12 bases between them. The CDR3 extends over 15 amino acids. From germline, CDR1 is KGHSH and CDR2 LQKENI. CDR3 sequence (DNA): TGTGCCAGCTCACCACGTTCCGAGGGGACCTACGAGCAGTACTTC. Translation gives CASSPRSEGTYEQYF.

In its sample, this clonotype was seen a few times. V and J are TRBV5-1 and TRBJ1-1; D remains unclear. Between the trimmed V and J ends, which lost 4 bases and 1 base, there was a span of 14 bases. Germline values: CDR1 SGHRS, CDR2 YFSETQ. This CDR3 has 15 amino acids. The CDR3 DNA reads TGCGCCAGCAGCCCGCAGTCCCTTTCGAACACTGAAGCTTTCTTT. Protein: CASSPQSLSNTEAFF.

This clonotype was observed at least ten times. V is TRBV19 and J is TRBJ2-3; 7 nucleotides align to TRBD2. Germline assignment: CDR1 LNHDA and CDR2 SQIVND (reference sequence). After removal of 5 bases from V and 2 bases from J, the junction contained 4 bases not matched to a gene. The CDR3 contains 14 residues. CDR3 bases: TGTGCCAGTAGTCTCAGCGGGAACACAGATACGCAGTATTTT. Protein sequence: CASSLSGNTDTQYF.

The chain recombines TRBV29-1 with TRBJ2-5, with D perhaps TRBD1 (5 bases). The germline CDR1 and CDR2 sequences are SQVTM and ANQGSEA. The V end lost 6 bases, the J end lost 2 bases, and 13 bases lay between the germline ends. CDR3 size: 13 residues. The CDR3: CSVGRQRQETQYF. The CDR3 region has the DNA TGCAGCGTCGGTAGACAGAGACAAGAGACCCAGTACTTC. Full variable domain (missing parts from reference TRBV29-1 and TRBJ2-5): SAVISQKPSRDICQRGTSLTIQCQVDSQVTMMFWYRQQPGQSLTLIATANQGSEATYESGFVIDKFPISRPNLTFSTLTVSNMSPEDSSIYLCSVGRQRQETQYFGPGTRLLVL.

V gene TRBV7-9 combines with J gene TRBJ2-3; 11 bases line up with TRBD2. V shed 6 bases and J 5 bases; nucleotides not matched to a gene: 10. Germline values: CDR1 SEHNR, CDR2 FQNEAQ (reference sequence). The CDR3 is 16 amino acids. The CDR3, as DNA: TGTGCCAGCAGGACGACCGGGACTAGCGGAAGAGATACGCAGTATTTT. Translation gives CASRTTGTSGRDTQYF.

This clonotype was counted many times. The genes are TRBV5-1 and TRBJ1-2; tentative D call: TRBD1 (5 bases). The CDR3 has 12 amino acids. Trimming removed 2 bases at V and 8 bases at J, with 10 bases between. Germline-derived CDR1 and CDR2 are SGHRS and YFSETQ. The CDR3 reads CASSLRGDGYTF. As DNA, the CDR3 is TGCGCCAGCAGCTTAAGAGGGGACGGCTACACCTTC.

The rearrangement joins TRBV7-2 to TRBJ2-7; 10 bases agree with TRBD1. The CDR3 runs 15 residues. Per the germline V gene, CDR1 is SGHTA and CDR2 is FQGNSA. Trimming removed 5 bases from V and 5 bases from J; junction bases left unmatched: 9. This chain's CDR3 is CASSLDRGAQNEQYF. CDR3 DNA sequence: TGTGCCAGCAGCCTGGACAGGGGGGCCCAAAACGAGCAGTACTTC.

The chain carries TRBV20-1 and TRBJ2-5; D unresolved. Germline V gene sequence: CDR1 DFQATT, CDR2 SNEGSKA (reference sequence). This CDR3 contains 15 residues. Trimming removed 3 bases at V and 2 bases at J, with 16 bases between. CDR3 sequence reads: CSARARPGPQETQYF. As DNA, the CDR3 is TGCAGTGCTAGGGCCAGACCGGGTCCTCAAGAGACCCAGTACTTC.

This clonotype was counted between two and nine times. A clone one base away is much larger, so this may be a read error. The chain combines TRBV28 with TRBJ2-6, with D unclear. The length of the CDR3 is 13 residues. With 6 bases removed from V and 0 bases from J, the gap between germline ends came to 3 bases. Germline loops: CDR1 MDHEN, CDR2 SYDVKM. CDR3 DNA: TGTGCCAGCAGGTTCTCTGGGGCCAACGTCCTGACTTTC. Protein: CASRFSGANVLTF.